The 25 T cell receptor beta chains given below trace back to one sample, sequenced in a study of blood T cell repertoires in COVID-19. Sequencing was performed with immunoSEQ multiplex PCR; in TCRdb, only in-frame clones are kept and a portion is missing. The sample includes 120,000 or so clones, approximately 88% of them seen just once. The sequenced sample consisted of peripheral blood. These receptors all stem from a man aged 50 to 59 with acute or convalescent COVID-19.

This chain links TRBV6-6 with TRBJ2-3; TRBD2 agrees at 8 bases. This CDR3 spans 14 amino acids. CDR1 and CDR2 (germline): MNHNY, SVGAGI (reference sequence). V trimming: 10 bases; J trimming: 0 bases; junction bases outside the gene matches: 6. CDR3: CATREGRSTDTQYF. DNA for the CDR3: TGTGCCACTCGGGAGGGCCGCAGCACAGATACGCAGTATTTT.

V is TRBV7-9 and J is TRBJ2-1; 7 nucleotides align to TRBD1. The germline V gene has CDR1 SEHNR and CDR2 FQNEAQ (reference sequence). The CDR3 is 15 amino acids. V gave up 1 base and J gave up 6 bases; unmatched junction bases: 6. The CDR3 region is CASSLGQGRGNEQFF. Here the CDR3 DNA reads TGTGCCAGCAGCTTAGGACAGGGTCGGGGCAATGAGCAGTTCTTC.

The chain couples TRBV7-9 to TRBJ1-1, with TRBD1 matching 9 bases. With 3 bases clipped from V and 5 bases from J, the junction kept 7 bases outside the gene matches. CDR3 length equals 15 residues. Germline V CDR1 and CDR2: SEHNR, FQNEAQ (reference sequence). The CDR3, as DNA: TGTGCCAGCAGCTTGGGTGGGACAGGGATAACTGAAGCTTTCTTT. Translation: CASSLGGTGITEAFF.

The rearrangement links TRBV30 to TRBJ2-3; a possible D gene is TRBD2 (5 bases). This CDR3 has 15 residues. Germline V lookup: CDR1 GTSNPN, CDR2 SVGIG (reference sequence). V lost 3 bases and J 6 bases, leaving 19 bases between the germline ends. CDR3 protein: CAWSEGRAGADTQYF. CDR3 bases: TGTGCCTGGAGCGAAGGTAGGGCGGGTGCTGATACGCAGTATTTT. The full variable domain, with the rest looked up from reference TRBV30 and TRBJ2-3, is SQTIHQWPATLVQPVGSPLSLECTVEGTSNPNLYWYRQAAGRGLQLLFYSVGIGQISSEVPQNLSASRPQDRQFILSSKKLLLSDSGFYLCAWSEGRAGADTQYFGPGTRLTVL.

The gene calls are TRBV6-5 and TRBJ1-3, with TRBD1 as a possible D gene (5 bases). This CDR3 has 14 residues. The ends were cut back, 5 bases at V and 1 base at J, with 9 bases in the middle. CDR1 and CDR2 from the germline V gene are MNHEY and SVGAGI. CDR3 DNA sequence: TGTGCCAGCAGTCAGACAGAGTCTGGAAACACCATATATTTT. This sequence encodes CASSQTESGNTIYF.

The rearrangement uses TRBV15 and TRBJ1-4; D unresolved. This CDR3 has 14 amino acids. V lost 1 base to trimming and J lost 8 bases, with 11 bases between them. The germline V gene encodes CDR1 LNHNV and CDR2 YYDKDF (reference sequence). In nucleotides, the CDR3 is TGTGCCACCAGCAGAGCCCTCGGCGGGGAAAAACTGTTTTTT. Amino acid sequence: CATSRALGGEKLFF.

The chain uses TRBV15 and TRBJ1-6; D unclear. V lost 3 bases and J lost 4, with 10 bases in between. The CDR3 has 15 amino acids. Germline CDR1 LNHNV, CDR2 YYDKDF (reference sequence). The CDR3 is CATSSTTEYNSPLHF. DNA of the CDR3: TGTGCCACCAGCAGCACCACTGAGTATAATTCACCCCTCCACTTT.

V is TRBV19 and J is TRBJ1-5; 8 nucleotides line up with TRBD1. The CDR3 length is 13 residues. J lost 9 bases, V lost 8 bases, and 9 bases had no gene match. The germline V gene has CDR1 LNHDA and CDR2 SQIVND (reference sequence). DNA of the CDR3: TGTGCCAGTGGATCGGGACAGGTCATGCCCCAGCATTTT. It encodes CASGSGQVMPQHF. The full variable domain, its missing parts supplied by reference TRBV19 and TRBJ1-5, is DGGITQSPKYLFRKEGQNVTLSCEQNLNHDAMYWYRQDPGQGLRLIYYSQIVNDFQKGDIAEGYSVSREKKESFPLTVTSAQKNPTAFYLCASGSGQVMPQHFGDGTRLSIL.

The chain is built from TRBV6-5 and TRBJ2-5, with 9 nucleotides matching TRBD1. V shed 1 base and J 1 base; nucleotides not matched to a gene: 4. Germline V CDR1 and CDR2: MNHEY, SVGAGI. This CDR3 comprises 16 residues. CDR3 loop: CASSYYGTGRQETQYF. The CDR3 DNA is TGTGCCAGCAGTTACTACGGGACAGGGCGCCAAGAGACCCAGTACTTC.

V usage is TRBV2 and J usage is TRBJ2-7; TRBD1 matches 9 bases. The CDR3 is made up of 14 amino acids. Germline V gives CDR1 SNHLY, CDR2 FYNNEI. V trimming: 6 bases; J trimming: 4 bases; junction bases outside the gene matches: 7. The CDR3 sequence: CASSQSTGGYEQYF. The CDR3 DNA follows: TGTGCCAGCAGCCAATCGACAGGGGGATACGAGCAGTACTTC.

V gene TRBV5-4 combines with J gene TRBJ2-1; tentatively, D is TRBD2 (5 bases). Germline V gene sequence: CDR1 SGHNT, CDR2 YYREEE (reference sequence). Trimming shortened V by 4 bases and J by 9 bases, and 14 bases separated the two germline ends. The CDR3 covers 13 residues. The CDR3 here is CASSKKLVSEQFF. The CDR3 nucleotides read TGTGCCAGCAGCAAAAAACTAGTTAGTGAGCAGTTCTTC.

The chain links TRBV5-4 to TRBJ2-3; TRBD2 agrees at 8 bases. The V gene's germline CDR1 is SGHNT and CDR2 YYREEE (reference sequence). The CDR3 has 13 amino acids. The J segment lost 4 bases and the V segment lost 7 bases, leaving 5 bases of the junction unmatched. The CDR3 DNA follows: TGTGCCAGCTCCCCGACTAGCGCAGATACGCAGTATTTT. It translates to CASSPTSADTQYF. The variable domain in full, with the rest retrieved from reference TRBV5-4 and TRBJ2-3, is ETGVTQSPTHLIKTRGQQVTLRCSSQSGHNTVSWYQQALGQGPQFIFQYYREEENGRGNFPPRFSGLQFPNYSSELNVNALELDDSALYLCASSPTSADTQYFGPGTRLTVL.

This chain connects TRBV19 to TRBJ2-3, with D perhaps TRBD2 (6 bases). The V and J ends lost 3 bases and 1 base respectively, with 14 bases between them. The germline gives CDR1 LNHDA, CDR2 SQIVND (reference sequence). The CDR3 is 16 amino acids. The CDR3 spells CASSIRWLARTDTQYF. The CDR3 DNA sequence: TGTGCCAGTAGTATCAGATGGCTAGCGCGCACAGATACGCAGTATTTT.

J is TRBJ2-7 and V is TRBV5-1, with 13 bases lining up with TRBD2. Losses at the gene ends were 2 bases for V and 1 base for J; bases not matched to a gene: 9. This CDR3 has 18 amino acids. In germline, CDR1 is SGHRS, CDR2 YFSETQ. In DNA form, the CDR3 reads TGCGCCAGCAGCTTACTAAAACCGGGACTAGCGGGATCCTACGAGCAGTACTTC. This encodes CASSLLKPGLAGSYEQYF.

Here the CDR3 reads CASSQDAERPNNEQFF. DNA for the CDR3: TGTGCCAGCAGCCAAGATGCGGAGCGCCCTAACAATGAGCAGTTCTTC. The genes are TRBV4-2 and TRBJ2-1; no clear D. Trimming removed 0 bases from V and 5 bases from J, with 14 bases in between. CDR1 and CDR2 (germline): LGHNA, YNFKEQ. This CDR3 spans 16 amino acids.

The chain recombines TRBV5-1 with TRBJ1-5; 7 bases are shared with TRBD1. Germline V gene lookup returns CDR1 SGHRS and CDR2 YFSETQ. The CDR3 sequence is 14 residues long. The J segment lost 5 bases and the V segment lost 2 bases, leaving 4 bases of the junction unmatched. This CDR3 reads CASSLSGGHQPQHF. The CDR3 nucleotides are TGCGCCAGCAGCTTATCAGGGGGGCATCAGCCCCAGCATTTT.

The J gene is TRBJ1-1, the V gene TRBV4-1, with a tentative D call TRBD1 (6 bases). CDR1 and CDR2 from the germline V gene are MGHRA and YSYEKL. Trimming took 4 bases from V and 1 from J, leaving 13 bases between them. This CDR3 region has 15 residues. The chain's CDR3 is CASSPFTGRNTEAFF. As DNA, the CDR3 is TGCGCCAGCAGCCCCTTTACAGGGAGGAACACTGAAGCTTTCTTT.

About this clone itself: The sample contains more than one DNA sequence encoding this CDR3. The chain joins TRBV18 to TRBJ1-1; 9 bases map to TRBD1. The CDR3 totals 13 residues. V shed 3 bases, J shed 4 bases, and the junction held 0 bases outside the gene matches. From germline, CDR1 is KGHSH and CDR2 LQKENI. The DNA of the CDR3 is TGTGCCAGCTCACCGACAGGGGGCACTGAAGCTTTCTTT. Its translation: CASSPTGGTEAFF.

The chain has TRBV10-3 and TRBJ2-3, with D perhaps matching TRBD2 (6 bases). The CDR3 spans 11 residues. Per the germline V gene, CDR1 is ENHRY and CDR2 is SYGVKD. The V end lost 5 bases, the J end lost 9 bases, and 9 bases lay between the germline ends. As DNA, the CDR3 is TGTGCCATCAGTTCAGCGGGCACGCAGTATTTT. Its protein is CAISSAGTQYF.

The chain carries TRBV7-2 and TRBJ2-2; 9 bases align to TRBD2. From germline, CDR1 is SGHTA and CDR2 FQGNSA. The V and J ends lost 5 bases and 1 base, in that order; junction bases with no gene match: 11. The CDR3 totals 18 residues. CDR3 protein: CASSPRTSVVWNTGELFF. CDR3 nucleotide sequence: TGTGCCAGCAGCCCAAGGACTAGCGTAGTGTGGAACACCGGGGAGCTGTTTTTT.

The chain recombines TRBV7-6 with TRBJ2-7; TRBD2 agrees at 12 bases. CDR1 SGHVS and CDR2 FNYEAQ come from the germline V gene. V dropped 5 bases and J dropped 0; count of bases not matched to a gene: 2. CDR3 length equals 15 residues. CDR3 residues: CASSRTSGNSYEQYF. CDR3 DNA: TGTGCCAGCAGCCGGACTAGCGGGAACTCCTACGAGCAGTACTTC. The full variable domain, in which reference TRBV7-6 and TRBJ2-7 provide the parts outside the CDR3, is GAGVSQSPRYKVTKRGQDVALRCDPISGHVSLYWYRQALGQGPEFLTYFNYEAQQDKSGLPNDRFSAERPEGSISTLTIQRTEQRDSAMYRCASSRTSGNSYEQYFGPGTRLTVT.

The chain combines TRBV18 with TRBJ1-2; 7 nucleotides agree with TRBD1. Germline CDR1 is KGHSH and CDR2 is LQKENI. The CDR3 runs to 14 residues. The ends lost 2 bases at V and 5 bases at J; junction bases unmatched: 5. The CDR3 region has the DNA TGTGCCAGCTCACCAGTTGGGACAGATTATGGCTACACCTTC. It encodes CASSPVGTDYGYTF.

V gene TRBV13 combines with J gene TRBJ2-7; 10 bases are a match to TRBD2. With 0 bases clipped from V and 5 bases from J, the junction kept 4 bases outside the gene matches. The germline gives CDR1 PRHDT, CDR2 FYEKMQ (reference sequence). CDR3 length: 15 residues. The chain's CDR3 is CASSLGTSGTDEQYF. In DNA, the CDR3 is TGTGCCAGCAGCTTAGGAACTAGCGGGACTGACGAGCAGTACTTC.

The CDR3 DNA sequence: TGTGCCACCGCGGGGGGCAGGGTGAGCAATCAGCCCCAGCATTTT. This gives the protein CATAGGRVSNQPQHF. The V and J genes are TRBV15 and TRBJ1-5; TRBD1 might be the D (6 bases). V was pared by 8 bases and J by 1 base, with 15 bases between. This CDR3 has 15 amino acids. Germline CDR1 LNHNV, CDR2 YYDKDF (reference sequence).

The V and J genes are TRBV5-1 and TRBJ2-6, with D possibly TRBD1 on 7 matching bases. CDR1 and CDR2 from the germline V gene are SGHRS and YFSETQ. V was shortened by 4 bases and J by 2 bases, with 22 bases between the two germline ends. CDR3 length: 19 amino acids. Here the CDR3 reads CASSTQGGDRGTGANVLTF. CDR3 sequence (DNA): TGCGCCAGCAGCACTCAAGGCGGGGACAGAGGTACTGGGGCCAACGTCCTGACTTTC.